A selection of T cell receptor beta chains follows, all from one sample in a study of blood T cell repertoires in COVID-19. Libraries were prepared by immunoSEQ multiplex PCR; TCRdb keeps only in-frame clonotypes and omits some of them. Seen here are 150,000 or so clones, 85% observed once, and the top ten hold 3% to 3.5%. Sequencing input: peripheral blood. Receptors were obtained from a human donor with acute or convalescent COVID-19. The donor label of this sample is uncertain. The CDR3 runs from the conserved cysteine through the conserved F or W. D genes are given only for firm matches. Clone size, where shown, is once, few, many, or a class for clones that have expanded.

j_call clone_size v_call d_call cdr3_nt cdr3_aa
TRBJ1-5 - TRBV19 - TGTGCCAGTAGATCCGGACAGTACAATCAGCCCCAGCATTTT CASRSGQYNQPQHF
TRBJ2-7 few TRBV28 TRBD2 TGTGCCAGCAGTTTATACGGGGGGAGCTCCTACGAGCAGTACTTC CASSLYGGSSYEQYF
TRBJ1-1 - TRBV7-6 - TGTGCCAGCAGCTTAGAGGGCAGGGGAGTGAACACTGAAGCTTTCTTT CASSLEGRGVNTEAFF
TRBJ2-5 - TRBV19 TRBD2 TGTGCCAGTAGCTCCCCATCTAGCGGGGGGCAGCAAGAGACCCAGTACTTC CASSSPSSGGQQETQYF
TRBJ2-3 - TRBV5-6 TRBD2 TGTGCCCATGGGACTAGGGGCACAGATACGCAGTATTTT CAHGTRGTDTQYF
TRBJ2-3 once TRBV6-4 - TGTGCCAGCAGTGACCGCGGGTTTAGGCGCACAGATACGCAGTATTTT CASSDRGFRRTDTQYF
TRBJ1-6 - TRBV7-2 - TGTGCCAGCAGCTTTGGCGGGGTAGTCAATAATTCACCCCTCCACTTT CASSFGGVVNNSPLHF
TRBJ1-2 - TRBV3-1/TRBV3-2 - TGTGCCAGCAGCCAAGTGGCGGGGGGCGCGTATGGCTACACCTTC CASSQVAGGAYGYTF
TRBJ1-2 - TRBV7-9 TRBD1 TGTGCCAGCAGCCCGACTAGGGACAGGGGTGGCTATGGCTACACCTTC CASSPTRDRGGYGYTF
TRBJ2-7 once TRBV5-1 TRBD1 TGCGCCAGCAGCTGGACAGGGCGGACCTACGAGCAGTACTTC CASSWTGRTYEQYF
TRBJ1-6 - TRBV7-9 TRBD1 TGTGCCAGCAGCTCCGGGCAGGGACAGGGCCAGTCACCCCTCCACTTT CASSSGQGQGQSPLHF
TRBJ1-1 - TRBV14 - TGTGCCAGCAGCCAAGAGTATGACACTGAAGCTTTCTTT CASSQEYDTEAFF
TRBJ1-1 - TRBV19 TRBD1 TGTGCCAGTACCCCAATGGACAGGGGTAGAAGCACTGAAGCTTTCTTT CASTPMDRGRSTEAFF
TRBJ1-2 - TRBV3-1/TRBV3-2 - TGTGCCAGCAGCCCACGGAATTCTAGGGGCTACACCTTC CASSPRNSRGYTF
TRBJ2-1 few TRBV12-5 TRBD2 TGTGCTAGTGGTTTGAGTAGCGGGGGCTACAATGAGCAGTTCTTC CASGLSSGGYNEQFF
TRBJ1-3 - TRBV28 - TGTGCCAGCAGTTTTCGGACACCCTCTGGAAACACCATATATTTT CASSFRTPSGNTIYF
TRBJ2-4 - TRBV23-1 - TGCGCCAGCAGTCGCCATGCGTGGGACTTACTCAAAAGCATTCAGTACTTC CASSRHAWDLLKSIQYF
TRBJ1-2 - TRBV30 - TGTGCCTGGAGTGGCGGGCAGACTAATGGCTACACCTTC CAWSGGQTNGYTF
TRBJ1-3 - TRBV7-8 - TGTGCCAGCAGCTTTGAGTCGAAGACCATATATTTT CASSFESKTIYF
TRBJ2-7 - TRBV20-1 TRBD2 TGCAGTGCTAGTCAGCGGGGTCATAGGGCCTACGAGCAGTACTTC CSASQRGHRAYEQYF
TRBJ2-5 once TRBV7-9 TRBD1 TGTGCCAGCAGCTTTGGGGACAGGCGTGGGACCCAGTACTTC CASSFGDRRGTQYF
TRBJ2-1 - TRBV4-2 TRBD2 TGTGCCAGCAGCCAAGGCCCCTCAGGCGGGGGGGCGGATGAGCAGTTCTTC CASSQGPSGGGADEQFF
TRBJ1-3 - TRBV7-9 - TGTGCCAGCAGCTTAAGGGGTAGTGGAAACACCATATATTTT CASSLRGSGNTIYF
TRBJ1-2 - TRBV27 - TGTGCCAGCCGGACGGGAAACTATGGCTACACCTTC CASRTGNYGYTF
TRBJ1-4 - TRBV18 TRBD1 TGTGCCAGCTCAACAGGGGTTCATGAAAAACTGTTTTTT CASSTGVHEKLFF
TRBJ2-2 - TRBV28 TRBD1 TGTGCCAGCAGTTGGGGACAGGTTATCACCGGGGAGCTGTTTTTT CASSWGQVITGELFF
TRBJ2-7 - TRBV2 - TGTGCCAGCAGCGCTAGACAGGTGAACTCCTACGAGCAGTACTTC CASSARQVNSYEQYF
TRBJ2-1 few TRBV6-6 - TGTGCCAGCAGTTACGGGGGAAGGGGGAATGAGCAGTTCTTC CASSYGGRGNEQFF
TRBJ2-5 - TRBV6-6 TRBD1 TGTGCCAGCAGTTACTCGATATCGGGACAGGGGGAGACCCAGTACTTC CASSYSISGQGETQYF
TRBJ1-5 once TRBV5-5 - TGTGCCAGCAGCTTGGAATTGGGAACGGGGCAGCCCCAGCATTTT CASSLELGTGQPQHF
TRBJ2-5 - TRBV24-1 TRBD1 TGTGCCACCAGTGACCGGGGGACAGGGGGCGATGAGACCCAGTACTTC CATSDRGTGGDETQYF
TRBJ1-1 - TRBV7-2 - TGTGCCAGCAGCTTACGACAGTTGGGGAAAGCTTTCTTT CASSLRQLGKAFF